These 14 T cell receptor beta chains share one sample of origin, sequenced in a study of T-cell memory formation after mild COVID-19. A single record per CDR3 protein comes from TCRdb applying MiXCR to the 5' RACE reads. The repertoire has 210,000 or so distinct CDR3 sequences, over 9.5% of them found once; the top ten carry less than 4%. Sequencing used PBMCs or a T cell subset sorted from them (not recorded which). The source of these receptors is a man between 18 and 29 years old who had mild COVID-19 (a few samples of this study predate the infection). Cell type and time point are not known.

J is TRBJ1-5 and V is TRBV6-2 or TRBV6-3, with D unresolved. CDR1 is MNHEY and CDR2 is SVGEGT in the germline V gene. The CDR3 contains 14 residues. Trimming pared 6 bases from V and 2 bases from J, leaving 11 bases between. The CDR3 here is CASSRPRGNQPQHF. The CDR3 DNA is TGTGCCAGCAGCCGACCGCGCGGCAATCAGCCCCAGCATTTT.

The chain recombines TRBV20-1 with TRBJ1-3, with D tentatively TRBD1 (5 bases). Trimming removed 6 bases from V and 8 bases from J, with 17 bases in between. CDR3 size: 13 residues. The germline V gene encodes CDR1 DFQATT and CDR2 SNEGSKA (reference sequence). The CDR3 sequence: CSASPGLADTIYF. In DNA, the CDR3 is TGCAGTGCATCCCCGGGACTCGCAGACACCATATATTTT.

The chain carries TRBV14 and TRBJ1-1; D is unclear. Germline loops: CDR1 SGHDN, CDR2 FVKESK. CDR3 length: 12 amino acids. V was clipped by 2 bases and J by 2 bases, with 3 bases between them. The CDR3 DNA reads TGTGCCAGCAGCCAAAGAAACACTGAAGCTTTCTTT. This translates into CASSQRNTEAFF.

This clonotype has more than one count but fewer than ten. CDR3 sequence: CATTREKETQYF. The DNA for the CDR3 is TGTGCCACCACCAGGGAGAAAGAGACCCAGTACTTC. This chain joins TRBV18 and TRBJ2-5, with D perhaps given as TRBD1 or TRBD2 (5 bases each). The CDR3 is made up of 12 amino acids. Trimming cost V 10 bases and J 3 bases, with 12 bases left between them. Germline V lookup: CDR1 KGHSH, CDR2 LQKENI.

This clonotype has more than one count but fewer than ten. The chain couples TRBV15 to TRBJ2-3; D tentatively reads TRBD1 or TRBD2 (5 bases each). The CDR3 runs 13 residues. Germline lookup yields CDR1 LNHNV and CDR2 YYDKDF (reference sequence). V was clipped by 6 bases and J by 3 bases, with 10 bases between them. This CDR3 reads CATRGVVTDTQYF. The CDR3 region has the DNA TGTGCCACCAGGGGGGTGGTAACAGATACGCAGTATTTT.

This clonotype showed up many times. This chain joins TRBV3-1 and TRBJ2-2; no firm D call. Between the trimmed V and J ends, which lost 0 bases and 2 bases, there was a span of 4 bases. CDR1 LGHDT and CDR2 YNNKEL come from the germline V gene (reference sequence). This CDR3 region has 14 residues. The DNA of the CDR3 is TGTGCCAGCAGCCAAGACCCAAACACCGGGGAGCTGTTTTTT. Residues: CASSQDPNTGELFF.

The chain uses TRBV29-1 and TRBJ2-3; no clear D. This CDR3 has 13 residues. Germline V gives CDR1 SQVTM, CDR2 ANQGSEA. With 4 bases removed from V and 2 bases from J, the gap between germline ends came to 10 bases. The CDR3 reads CSVAYVFTDTQYF. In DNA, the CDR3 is TGCAGCGTTGCGTACGTCTTCACAGATACGCAGTATTTT.

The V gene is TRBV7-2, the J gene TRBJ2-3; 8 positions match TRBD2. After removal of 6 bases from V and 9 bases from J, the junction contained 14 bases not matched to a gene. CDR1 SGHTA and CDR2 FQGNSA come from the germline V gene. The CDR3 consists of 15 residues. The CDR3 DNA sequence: TGTGCCAGCAGTCAACTAGCGGCGTCCGAGGGGACGCAGTATTTT. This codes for CASSQLAASEGTQYF. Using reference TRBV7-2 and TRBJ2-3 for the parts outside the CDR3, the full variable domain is GAGVSQSPSNKVTEKGKDVELRCDPISGHTALYWYRQSLGQGLEFLIYFQGNSAPDKSGLPSDRFSAERTGGSVSTLTIQRTQQEDSAVYLCASSQLAASEGTQYFGPGTRLTVL.

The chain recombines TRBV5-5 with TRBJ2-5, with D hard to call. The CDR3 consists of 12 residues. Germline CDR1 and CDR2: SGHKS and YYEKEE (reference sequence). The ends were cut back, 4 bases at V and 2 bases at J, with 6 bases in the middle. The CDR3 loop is CASSDEQETQYF. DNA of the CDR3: TGTGCCAGCAGCGACGAACAAGAGACCCAGTACTTC.

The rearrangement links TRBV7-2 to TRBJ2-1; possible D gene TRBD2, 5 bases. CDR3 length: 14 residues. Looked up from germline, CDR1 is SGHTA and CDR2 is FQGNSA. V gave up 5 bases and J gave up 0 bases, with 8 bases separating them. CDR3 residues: CASSDYSSYNEQFF. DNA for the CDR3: TGTGCCAGCAGCGACTATAGCTCCTACAATGAGCAGTTCTTC.

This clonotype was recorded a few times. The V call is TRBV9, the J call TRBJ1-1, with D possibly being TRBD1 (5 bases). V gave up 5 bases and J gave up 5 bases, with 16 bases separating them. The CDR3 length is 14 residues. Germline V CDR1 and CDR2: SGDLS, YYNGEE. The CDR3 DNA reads TGTGCCAGCAGTGCCAGAGGGACGGGGACTGAAGCTTTCTTT. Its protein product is CASSARGTGTEAFF.

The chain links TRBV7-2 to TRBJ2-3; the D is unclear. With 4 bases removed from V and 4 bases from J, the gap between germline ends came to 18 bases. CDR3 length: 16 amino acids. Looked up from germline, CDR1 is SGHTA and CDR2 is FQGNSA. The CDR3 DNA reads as TGTGCCAGCAGCTCCTCACCCCGACACCAGCCAGATACGCAGTATTTT. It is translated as CASSSSPRHQPDTQYF.

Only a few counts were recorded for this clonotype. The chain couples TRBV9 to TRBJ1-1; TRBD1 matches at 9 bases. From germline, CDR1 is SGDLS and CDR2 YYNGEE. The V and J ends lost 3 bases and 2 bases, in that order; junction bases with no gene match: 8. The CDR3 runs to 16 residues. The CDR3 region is CASSGRLGQGNTEAFF. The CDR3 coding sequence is TGTGCCAGCAGCGGGCGGTTGGGACAGGGTAACACTGAAGCTTTCTTT.

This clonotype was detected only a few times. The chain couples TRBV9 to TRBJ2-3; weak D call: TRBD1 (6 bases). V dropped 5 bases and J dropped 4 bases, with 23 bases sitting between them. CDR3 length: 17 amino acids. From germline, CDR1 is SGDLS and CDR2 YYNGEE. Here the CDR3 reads CASSPRGGDAGADTQYF. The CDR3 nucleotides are TGTGCCAGCAGTCCCAGGGGCGGCGATGCCGGTGCAGATACGCAGTATTTT.